A selection of T cell receptor beta chains follows, all from one sample in a study of identifying expanded T cells in peripheral blood. Repertoires were generated with immunoSEQ multiplex PCR, while TCRdb's copy carries only in-frame clones and drops some. This table holds 70,000 to 100,000 clones, around 90% found once. What was sequenced was blood. Source of these receptors: a person between 18 and 69 years old in good health. The CDR3 runs from the conserved cysteine through the conserved F or W. The D gene is left open where the match is weak. The size entry is marked missing in some rows and otherwise reads once, few, many or a size class.

TRBV5-1,TRBJ2-7,NA,NA,TGCGCCAGCAGCCCTGGGGACAACTACGAGCAGTACTTC,CASSPGDNYEQYF
TRBV5-6,TRBJ1-5,NA,NA,TGTGCCAGCAGCTTGACCGGGGGTGGCAATCAGCCCCAGCATTTT,CASSLTGGGNQPQHF
TRBV7-8,TRBJ2-7,few,NA,TGTGCCAGCAGCTTACCCCCCTACGAGCAGTACTTC,CASSLPPYEQYF
TRBV6-5,TRBJ2-1,few,NA,TGTGCCAGCAGTGCATTTACCAACTCCTACAATGAGCAGTTCTTC,CASSAFTNSYNEQFF
TRBV28,TRBJ2-7,NA,TRBD1,TGTGCCAGCAGTACGGGACAGGGGACCTACGAGCAGTACTTC,CASSTGQGTYEQYF
TRBV27,TRBJ1-2,NA,NA,TGTGCCAGCAGGAAAACAGGAAACTATGGCTACACCTTC,CASRKTGNYGYTF
TRBV28,TRBJ2-3,once,NA,TGTGCCACCAAAGTCCCTCGCGGCACAGATACGCAGTATTTT,CATKVPRGTDTQYF
TRBV10-3,TRBJ2-7,NA,TRBD1,TGTGCCAGAGACCGGGGACAGGGCCCCTACGAGCAGTACTTC,CARDRGQGPYEQYF
TRBV4-2,TRBJ2-5,NA,TRBD2,TGTGCCAGCAGCCAACGACTAGCGGGGTATCTGGTGGTTGAGACCCAGTACTTC,CASSQRLAGYLVVETQYF
TRBV7-9,TRBJ1-1,NA,TRBD1,TGTGCCAGCAGCTTACAGGGGGCAAGGGAAGCTTTCTTT,CASSLQGAREAFF
TRBV7-2,TRBJ2-7,NA,TRBD2,TGTGCCAGCAGCCACCGACAGACGGGGCAGCGGGGGTTCTCCTACGAGCAGTACTTC,CASSHRQTGQRGFSYEQYF
TRBV5-4,TRBJ1-4,NA,TRBD1,TGTGCCAGCAGCTCCTCAGGGGGTGGTGAAAAACTGTTTTTT,CASSSSGGGEKLFF
TRBV19,TRBJ2-2,NA,TRBD1,TGTGCCAGTAGTAAACAGGGACAGGGGGGCAACGCGAACACCGGGGAGCTGTTTTTT,CASSKQGQGGNANTGELFF
TRBV5-5,TRBJ2-1,NA,TRBD1,TGTGCCAGCAGCTTTTCGGGACAGGCTTACAATGAGCAGTTCTTC,CASSFSGQAYNEQFF
TRBV7-9,TRBJ1-1,NA,NA,TGTGCCAGCAGCTTAATCGGGACTGAAGCTTTCTTT,CASSLIGTEAFF
TRBV7-2,TRBJ2-5,NA,NA,TGTGCCAGCAGCTTACGTAAACGGGAGACCCAGTACTTC,CASSLRKRETQYF
TRBV7-9,TRBJ2-2,once,NA,TGTGCCAGCAGCTCAATAGGGGGTTCCGGGGAGCTGTTTTTT,CASSSIGGSGELFF
TRBV28,TRBJ1-2,NA,NA,TGTGCCAGCAGTCCCACCGGGGCCCACCTCTATGGCTACACCTTC,CASSPTGAHLYGYTF
TRBV4-1,TRBJ2-3,NA,TRBD1,TGCGCCAGCAGCCAAGACTGGACAGGGCCAGATACGCAGTATTTT,CASSQDWTGPDTQYF
TRBV4-3,TRBJ2-7,few,NA,TGCGCCAGCAGCCAAGAGTTCGGTGAGGCAGGCGTGCTCTACGAGCAGTACTTC,CASSQEFGEAGVLYEQYF
TRBV5-6,TRBJ1-4,NA,TRBD1,TGTGCCAGCAGCTTGGTTCGACAGGGCGAGGAAAAACTGTTTTTT,CASSLVRQGEEKLFF
TRBV7-2,TRBJ2-1,NA,TRBD2,TGTGCCAGCAGCTTTCCAACTAGCGCCCCCAATGAGCAGTTCTTC,CASSFPTSAPNEQFF
TRBV10-3,TRBJ2-2,NA,TRBD2,TGTGCCATCTGGGTAGCGGGGGTGACCGGGGAGCTGTTTTTT,CAIWVAGVTGELFF
TRBV7-9,TRBJ1-4,NA,NA,TGTGCCAGCAGCTTAGTGCAGGGACTAAATGAAAAACTGTTTTTT,CASSLVQGLNEKLFF
TRBV6-6,TRBJ2-5,NA,NA,TGTGCCAGCTGGCGACAGGAGCAAGAGACCCAGTACTTC,CASWRQEQETQYF
TRBV29-1,TRBJ1-1,NA,NA,TGCAGCGTTGATGGAGGGGGAGGTCGCGCTTTCTTT,CSVDGGGGRAFF
TRBV6-5,TRBJ1-5,few,NA,TGTGCCAGCAGCCCCGGCGGGTTTCAGCCCCAGCATTTT,CASSPGGFQPQHF
TRBV28,TRBJ1-1,NA,NA,TGTGCCAGCAGTTTCCCCCGTGGAACGAACACTGAAGCTTTCTTT,CASSFPRGTNTEAFF
TRBV6-5,TRBJ1-1,once,NA,TGTGCCAGCAGTTACGGGGGCGCGAACACTGAAGCTTTCTTT,CASSYGGANTEAFF
TRBV5-4,TRBJ2-7,NA,NA,TGTGCCAGCAGCTTAGGAGGCAGGGCTAACGAGCAGTACTTC,CASSLGGRANEQYF
TRBV18,TRBJ2-7,NA,NA,TGTGCCAGCTCACCACAACCCGTGAGCTCCTACGAGCAGTACTTC,CASSPQPVSSYEQYF
TRBV10-3,TRBJ2-7,NA,NA,TGTGCCATCAGTGTGAACCAACCTTCCTACGAGCAGTACTTC,CAISVNQPSYEQYF
TRBV7-6,TRBJ1-3,NA,NA,TGTGCCAGCAGCTCGTTCACAGGACTATCTGGAAACACCATATATTTT,CASSSFTGLSGNTIYF
TRBV6-1,TRBJ2-7,NA,TRBD1,TGTGCCAGCAGTGATCCCCGGGACAGGGCCATGGGGGAGCAGTACTTC,CASSDPRDRAMGEQYF
TRBV4-3,TRBJ2-2,NA,TRBD2,TGCGCCAGCAGTTCGCCGGGACTACTGTCGGCCGGGGAGCTGTTTTTT,CASSSPGLLSAGELFF
TRBV6-5,TRBJ2-7,NA,NA,TGTGCCAGCAGTAGGGGGGGAGCTGAGCAGTACTTC,CASSRGGAEQYF
TRBV7-9,TRBJ1-2,few,NA,TGTGCCAGCAGCCGAAGTCCGCGGGGGATCCGCGGCTACACCTTC,CASSRSPRGIRGYTF
TRBV5-6,TRBJ2-3,once,NA,TGTGCCAGCAGCTTGGAGGGTGGCACGCAGTATTTT,CASSLEGGTQYF
TRBV4-2,TRBJ1-5,NA,NA,TGTGCCAGCAGCCAAGAGGACAGCGAGGGAGATCAGCCCCAGCATTTT,CASSQEDSEGDQPQHF
TRBV19,TRBJ1-2,NA,TRBD1,TGTGCCACCCAACCGACAGGACAGGGCCCTAACTATGGCTACACCTTC,CATQPTGQGPNYGYTF
TRBV7-2,TRBJ1-3,NA,TRBD1,TGTGCCAGCAGCACAGACAGGGGATACACCATATATTTT,CASSTDRGYTIYF
TRBV5-4,TRBJ2-7,NA,NA,TGCGCCAGCAGCCAAGATCTGGAAGGGTGGTACGAGCAGTACTTC,CASSQDLEGWYEQYF
TRBV15,TRBJ2-3,NA,TRBD2,TGTGCCACCAGCTCCGGGACTAGCCGTGCAGATACGCAGTATTTT,CATSSGTSRADTQYF
TRBV6-5,TRBJ2-7,NA,NA,TGTGCCAGCAGTCAACGACAGGCCACGGCCCACGAGCAGTACTTC,CASSQRQATAHEQYF
TRBV27,TRBJ1-6,once,NA,TGTGCCAGCAGTTTAAGTTCTGAGTCACCCCTCCACTTT,CASSLSSESPLHF
TRBV4-2,TRBJ1-5,NA,NA,TGTGCCAGCAGCCAAGATTGGGTTGGGGGGGGAGATCAGCCCCAGCATTTT,CASSQDWVGGGDQPQHF
TRBV11-2,TRBJ2-2,NA,NA,TGTGCCAGCAGGTCCCCGGTTGGGAGCACCGGGGAGCTGTTTTTT,CASRSPVGSTGELFF
TRBV11-2,TRBJ1-4,NA,NA,TGTGCCAGCAGCCAGGGACTGTCGAATGAAAAACTGTTTTTT,CASSQGLSNEKLFF
TRBV19,TRBJ1-6,once,TRBD1,TGTGCCAGTAGTATGTTCTGGTCAGGGGGCGATTCACCCCTCCACTTT,CASSMFWSGGDSPLHF
TRBV7-9,TRBJ2-5,NA,TRBD2,TGTGCCAGCAGCTTAGGGACTAGCGGGGGGGTCTTACAAGAGACCCAGTACTTC,CASSLGTSGGVLQETQYF
TRBV21-1,TRBJ2-2,NA,NA,TGTGCCAGCAGCAACGGGGGAAGTAGCGGGGTTTTAGCCGGGGAGCTGTTTTTT,CASSNGGSSGVLAGELFF
TRBV4-3,TRBJ1-6,NA,NA,TGCGCCAGCAGCCAAGATCCCGCCTCGAAGGGTTATTCACCCCTCCACTTT,CASSQDPASKGYSPLHF